A selection of T cell receptor beta chains follows, all from one sample in a study of post-analysis software for immune sequencing data. MiXCR, applied by TCRdb to the PCR reads, yields one record per CDR3 protein. The data hold roughly 170,000 distinct CDR3 sequences, with 30% observed a single time. The sample taken for sequencing was blood. All receptors derive from a girl between 5 and 17 years old with multiple sclerosis. Both conserved end residues are part of each CDR3. D genes are given only for firm matches. Clone size is not always given. Where it is, it says once, few, many or a class for expanded clones.

cdr3_nt | cdr3_aa | clone_size | v_call | cdr3_length | j_call | d_call
TGTGCCTGGAGACAGGTAGGATACACTGAAGCTTTCTTT | CAWRQVGYTEAFF | few | TRBV30 | 13 | TRBJ1-1 | -
TGTGCCACCAGCACCGACAGGGGGCTTGGAGAAAAACTGTTTTTT | CATSTDRGLGEKLFF | few | TRBV15 | 15 | TRBJ1-4 | TRBD1
TGTGCCAGCAGCATAACCCCAGCGACAGGGATGAACACTGAAGCTTTCTTT | CASSITPATGMNTEAFF | many | TRBV9 | 17 | TRBJ1-1 | TRBD1
TGTGCCAGCGGGATAGCGGGAGGAGAGACCCAGTACTTC | CASGIAGGETQYF | many | TRBV3-1 | 13 | TRBJ2-5 | TRBD2
TGTGCCAGCAGCCCCAGCGCCGCAGGTCCCTACGAGCAGTACTTC | CASSPSAAGPYEQYF | many | TRBV4-2 | 15 | TRBJ2-7 | -
TGTGCCAGCAGTTCAATTCAGGGGGGAGGTGAAAAACTGTTTTTT | CASSSIQGGGEKLFF | - | TRBV27 | 15 | TRBJ1-4 | TRBD1
TGTGCCAGCAGCAAAGACGAAACAGGGGGCGTTTTTAATAAGCAGTTCTTC | CASSKDETGGVFNKQFF | few | TRBV21-1 | 17 | TRBJ2-1 | -
TGCAGTGCTCCTCGTACCACAGATACGCAGTATTTT | CSAPRTTDTQYF | many | TRBV20-1 | 12 | TRBJ2-3 | -
TGTGCCAGCAGCCAAGGCGACAGAAATCAGCCCCAGCATTTT | CASSQGDRNQPQHF | few | TRBV3-1 | 14 | TRBJ1-5 | -
TGTGCCAGCAGGGCTGGGGAGAACGGGGCTAGTGGGAGCGAGCAGTACTTC | CASRAGENGASGSEQYF | - | TRBV6-1 | 17 | TRBJ2-7 | -
TGTGCCAGCAGCCGACAAGCGGGACTAGCGGCTTCCTACGAGCAGTACTTC | CASSRQAGLAASYEQYF | many | TRBV28 | 17 | TRBJ2-7 | TRBD2
TGTGCCAGCCTCAACAGAGGTGAAAACATTCAGTACTTC | CASLNRGENIQYF | - | TRBV25-1 | 13 | TRBJ2-4 | -
TGCAGTGCTGGGCGGACTAGCGGCACAGATACGCAGTATTTT | CSAGRTSGTDTQYF | many | TRBV20-1 | 14 | TRBJ2-3 | TRBD2
TGCGCCAGCAGCTCTCTCCCCTCTGAAGCTTTCTTT | CASSSLPSEAFF | - | TRBV4-1 | 12 | TRBJ1-1 | -
TGCAGTGCCATTAATACTCGGACCTCCAGGGAGCTGTTTTTT | CSAINTRTSRELFF | once | TRBV20-1 | 14 | TRBJ2-2 | -
TGTGCCAGCAGTGCGGTGTCTAACTATGGCTACACCTTC | CASSAVSNYGYTF | - | TRBV6-1 | 13 | TRBJ1-2 | -
TGTGCCAGCTGGAACTCTGGGGCCAACGTCCTGACTTTC | CASWNSGANVLTF | few | TRBV3-1 | 13 | TRBJ2-6 | -
TGTGCCAGCAGTCGAGGACAGGGGCTCGGTCAGCCCCAGCATTTT | CASSRGQGLGQPQHF | few | TRBV12-3/TRBV12-4 | 15 | TRBJ1-5 | TRBD1
TGTGCCAGCAGCGATCGGACAGATAACACTGAAGCTTTCTTT | CASSDRTDNTEAFF | few | TRBV12-3/TRBV12-4 | 14 | TRBJ1-1 | -
TGTGCCAGCAGTTTTTGGGCTAGCGAGTACAATGAGCAGTACTTC | CASSFWASEYNEQYF | few | TRBV12-3/TRBV12-4 | 15 | TRBJ2-7 | -
TGTGCCAGTAGTATAGATCGTTTCGATGCGGGCCAAGAGACCCAGTACTTC | CASSIDRFDAGQETQYF | - | TRBV19 | 17 | TRBJ2-5 | -
TGTGCCAGCAGCTCTCTAGCGGGGGTTTCGTACACTGAAGCTTTCTTT | CASSSLAGVSYTEAFF | - | TRBV11-2 | 16 | TRBJ1-1 | -
TGTGCCAGCAGTTACGGGCCTGCCAACGTCCTGACTTTC | CASSYGPANVLTF | many | TRBV6-5 | 13 | TRBJ2-6 | -
TGCGCCAGCAGCATCGGGACGCCTGAAGAGACCCAGTACTTC | CASSIGTPEETQYF | few | TRBV5-1 | 14 | TRBJ2-5 | -
TGTGCCATCAGTGAGACTAGCGGGAAGACCTACGAGCAGTACTTC | CAISETSGKTYEQYF | many | TRBV10-3 | 15 | TRBJ2-7 | TRBD2
TGCGCCGGCAGCTTGGCAGGGTATGAGTACGAGCAGTACTTC | CAGSLAGYEYEQYF | - | TRBV5-1 | 14 | TRBJ2-7 | -
TGTGCCAGCAGCTTACCCCCCCGGCTAGCGGGAGTTCGGGACGAGCAGTACTTC | CASSLPPRLAGVRDEQYF | many | TRBV7-9 | 18 | TRBJ2-7 | TRBD2
TGCAGCGTTCGACCTCTGGACAATGAGCAGTTCTTC | CSVRPLDNEQFF | many | TRBV29-1 | 12 | TRBJ2-1 | -
TGTGCCAGCAGCTCTCACGGAGCGGGCTCGAGCACTGAAGCTTTCTTT | CASSSHGAGSSTEAFF | many | TRBV6-2/TRBV6-3 | 16 | TRBJ1-1 | -
TGCAGTGCTCCGAGGGGACAGGGGGGATTTAGGACTGAAGCTTTCTTT | CSAPRGQGGFRTEAFF | - | TRBV20-1 | 16 | TRBJ1-1 | TRBD1
TGTGCCAGACAAGACTTTGGTGGGCAGTTCTTC | CARQDFGGQFF | - | TRBV21-1 | 11 | TRBJ2-1 | -
TGTGCCAGCAGTTCCATCCGGGACAGGGGGCGGGAGACCCAGTACTTC | CASSSIRDRGRETQYF | many | TRBV12-3/TRBV12-4 | 16 | TRBJ2-5 | TRBD1
TGTGCCAGCAGTTCAAATGGACGGAAAGGAAGGGAAAAACTGTTTTTT | CASSSNGRKGREKLFF | - | TRBV12-3/TRBV12-4 | 16 | TRBJ1-4 | -
TGCAGCGCCTCTCTTGGAGAAGAGACCCAGTACTTC | CSASLGEETQYF | - | TRBV29-1 | 12 | TRBJ2-5 | -
TGTGCCAGCAGCTTTGGGGGGTACAATGAGCAGTTCTTC | CASSFGGYNEQFF | many | TRBV5-1 | 13 | TRBJ2-1 | -
TGTGCCAGCAGCTTAGAGTCTCAAGGGGCTGGTGGCTACACCTTC | CASSLESQGAGGYTF | many | TRBV11-2 | 15 | TRBJ1-2 | -
TGTGCCAGCAGTTTGGCGGGAGTGTTGTACAATGAGCAGTTCTTC | CASSLAGVLYNEQFF | many | TRBV12-3/TRBV12-4 | 15 | TRBJ2-1 | TRBD2
TGTGCCAGCAGCCAAGATGGAGGACAGGGCCGGGAGACCCAGTTCTTC | CASSQDGGQGRETQFF | few | TRBV3-1 | 16 | TRBJ2-1 | TRBD1
TGCGCCAGCAGCTTGGACTTTGGGGGCGGCCTCTACGAGCAGTACTTC | CASSLDFGGGLYEQYF | few | TRBV5-1 | 16 | TRBJ2-7 | -
TGCGCCAGCAGCTTGGGAGGTGTCCCTTGGTTCTTC | CASSLGGVPWFF | - | TRBV5-1 | 12 | TRBJ2-1 | -
TGCGCCAGCAGCCCCGGGACAGGCTCCTACAATGAGCAGTTCTTC | CASSPGTGSYNEQFF | many | TRBV5-1 | 15 | TRBJ2-1 | TRBD1
TGTGCCAGCAGTGTCCCCGCTAGCGGGCGACTGTACCAAGAGACCCAGTACTTC | CASSVPASGRLYQETQYF | few | TRBV2 | 18 | TRBJ2-5 | TRBD2
TGTGCCAGCAGTTTTGCTCTGGGCTCTGGGGCCAACGTCCTGACTTTC | CASSFALGSGANVLTF | - | TRBV12-3/TRBV12-4 | 16 | TRBJ2-6 | -
TGCAGCGTTCAGGGTTGGCCCCTAACAGATACGCAGTATTTT | CSVQGWPLTDTQYF | - | TRBV29-1 | 14 | TRBJ2-3 | -
TGTGCCAGTAGTGTAACCGGGGGGTTGAGCTATGGCTACACCTTC | CASSVTGGLSYGYTF | many | TRBV19 | 15 | TRBJ1-2 | -
TGTGCCAGCAGCTCGACCTCAGGGGAAATCAACCACGAGCAGTACTTC | CASSSTSGEINHEQYF | few | TRBV7-9 | 16 | TRBJ2-7 | -
TGTGCCAGCAGCCTCCCGGCCCAGGGCAATGAGCAGTTCTTC | CASSLPAQGNEQFF | - | TRBV7-9 | 14 | TRBJ2-1 | -
TGTGCCAGCAGGGGGGGAGCCGGGACAGGGTTAAACATTCAGTACTTC | CASRGGAGTGLNIQYF | many | TRBV12-3/TRBV12-4 | 16 | TRBJ2-4 | TRBD1
TGTGCCAGCAGCTCCCCAGGGGGCGACGAAAAACTGTTTTTT | CASSSPGGDEKLFF | few | TRBV12-3/TRBV12-4 | 14 | TRBJ1-4 | TRBD1
TGTGCCAGCAGCTTGGCGTTTCCGGACCGGATCGATTCCCGTTCACCCCTCCACTTT | CASSLAFPDRIDSRSPLHF | few | TRBV5-5 | 19 | TRBJ1-6 | -
TGCGCCAGCAGCCCGGACGGACAAGGTTCTTCCTACGAGCAGTACTTC | CASSPDGQGSSYEQYF | - | TRBV5-1 | 16 | TRBJ2-7 | -
TGCAGTGCGACCTCCGTCGGTGGCCGCAATGGCTACACCTTC | CSATSVGGRNGYTF | few | TRBV20-1 | 14 | TRBJ1-2 | -
TGTGCCAGCAGCTTGGGTGGGACTAGCGGCAACAATGAGCAGTTCTTC | CASSLGGTSGNNEQFF | few | TRBV5-5 | 16 | TRBJ2-1 | TRBD2
TGCGCCAGCAGCCTAGACAGGAATGAAAAACTGTTTTTT | CASSLDRNEKLFF | - | TRBV4-1 | 13 | TRBJ1-4 | -
TGCGCCAGCAGCTTGTTAACTTACAATGAGCAGTTCTTC | CASSLLTYNEQFF | - | TRBV5-1 | 13 | TRBJ2-1 | -
TGTGCCAGCAGCAAAAAACGGGGCTCGGCGGGAGGGCCAGAGACCCAGTACTTC | CASSKKRGSAGGPETQYF | few | TRBV21-1 | 18 | TRBJ2-5 | -
TGTGCCAGCAGCCGACTAGGGGGGGACAATGAGCAGTTCTTC | CASSRLGGDNEQFF | - | TRBV12-3/TRBV12-4 | 14 | TRBJ2-1 | -
TGTGCCAGCAGTTGGGGACCGAGAACAGATGCGCAGTATTTT | CASSWGPRTDAQYF | - | TRBV12-3/TRBV12-4 | 14 | TRBJ2-3 | -